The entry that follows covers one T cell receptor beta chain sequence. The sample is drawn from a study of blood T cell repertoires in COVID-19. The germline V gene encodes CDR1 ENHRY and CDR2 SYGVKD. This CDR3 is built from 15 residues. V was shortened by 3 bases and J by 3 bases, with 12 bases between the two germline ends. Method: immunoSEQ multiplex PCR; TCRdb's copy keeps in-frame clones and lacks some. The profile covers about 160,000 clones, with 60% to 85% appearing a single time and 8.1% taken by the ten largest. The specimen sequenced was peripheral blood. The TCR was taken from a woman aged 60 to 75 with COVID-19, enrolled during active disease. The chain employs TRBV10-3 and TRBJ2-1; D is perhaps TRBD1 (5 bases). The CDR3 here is CAISEGQGHYNEQFF. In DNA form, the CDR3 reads TGTGCCATCAGTGAAGGGCAGGGCCACTACAATGAGCAGTTCTTC.